Following are 5 T cell receptor beta chains from one sample sequenced in a study of blood T cell repertoires in COVID-19. Here immunoSEQ multiplex PCR was the method, and the copy in TCRdb shows in-frame clones only, minus some. The table has around 15,000 clones, around 77% seen once; the top ten hold around 13%. Sequenced sample: peripheral blood. These receptors came from a human donor in a cohort sampled during active COVID-19.

The J gene is TRBJ1-2, the V gene TRBV18, with 7 bases fitting TRBD1. Germline-derived CDR1 and CDR2 are KGHSH and LQKENI. This CDR3 spans 14 amino acids. After removal of 3 bases from V and 4 bases from J, the junction contained 5 bases not matched to a gene. CDR3 residues: CASSPGTELYGYTF. In nucleotides, the CDR3 is TGTGCCAGCTCACCCGGGACAGAACTCTATGGCTACACCTTC.

The CDR3 bases are TGTGCCAGCAGTGGAGTCAAAGGACAGGGCAATCAGCCCCAGCATTTT. This gives the protein CASSGVKGQGNQPQHF. The chain uses TRBV25-1 and TRBJ1-5; 7 bases agree with TRBD1. The J segment lost 2 bases and the V segment lost 4 bases, leaving 8 bases of the junction unmatched. Per germline, CDR1 MGHDK and CDR2 SYGVNS. There are 16 residues in the CDR3.

J is TRBJ2-7 and V is TRBV11-3, with 8 bases that match TRBD1. The CDR3 loop spans 16 amino acids. Germline values: CDR1 SGHNT, CDR2 YENEEA. J was trimmed by 3 bases and V by 1 base; bases with no gene match: 8. The CDR3 here is CASSLGGGQGNYEQYF. The DNA for the CDR3 is TGTGCCAGCAGCTTAGGGGGCGGACAGGGTAACTACGAGCAGTACTTC.

The CDR3 reads CASHASLAGSTLRPYEQYF. CDR3 DNA: TGTGCCTCCCATGCGAGCCTAGCGGGATCTACGCTTCGTCCCTACGAGCAGTACTTC. The chain links TRBV10-3 to TRBJ2-7, with 9 bases identical to TRBD2. Trimming took 11 bases from V and 2 from J; bases not matched to a gene: 25. CDR3 length: 19 amino acids. Per germline, CDR1 ENHRY and CDR2 SYGVKD.

V and J are TRBV9 and TRBJ1-4; D unclear. The CDR3 covers 14 residues. CDR1 and CDR2 from the germline V gene are SGDLS and YYNGEE. Trimming removed 0 bases from V and 3 bases from J, with 6 bases in between. DNA of the CDR3: TGTGCCAGCAGCGTAGAAACAGCTAATGAAAAACTGTTTTTT. Protein product: CASSVETANEKLFF.